These T cell receptor beta chains were read from a single sample in a study of cytomegalovirus exposure and HLA in healthy donors. The table came from immunoSEQ multiplex PCR; TCRdb's copy has only in-frame clones and leaves some out. The sample holds roughly 150,000 clones, approximately 94% seen once. Sequencing input: PBMCs. The receptors originated from a man younger than 35 in good health and CMV-seropositive. The CDR3 runs from the conserved cysteine through the conserved F or W.

>TRBJ1-5|TRBV4-1
CASSSALLGQPQHF
>TRBJ1-6|TRBV29-1
CSVALSPNSPLHF
>TRBJ2-1|TRBV28
CASSFQGEYYNEQFF
>TRBJ2-7|TRBV27
CASRRPGQGSEQYF
>TRBJ2-3|TRBV27
CASSSPRSGGRDTQYF
>TRBJ2-5|TRBV18
CASSRDRGAQETQYF
>TRBJ2-3|TRBV23-1
CASSQSRTGRTDTQYF
>TRBJ2-7|TRBV4-2
CASSQRDGTSGYLSYEQYF
>TRBJ2-7|TRBV29-1
CSATGTSGEQYF
>TRBJ2-1|TRBV29-1
CSVSTGKRNEQFF
>TRBJ2-3|TRBV5-1
CASSLPWTGPTDTQYF
>TRBJ2-2|TRBV5-1
CASSGGQTYTGELFF
>TRBJ2-1|TRBV7-9
CASSFRDRRNNEQFF
>TRBJ2-5|TRBV7-8
CASSLDRIGGLAEEETQYF
>TRBJ2-1|TRBV5-1
CASSLEAGVNEQFF
>TRBJ1-2|TRBV6-1
CASSEAFTGRWVTF
>TRBJ1-2|TRBV2
CASGTGTGNYGYTF
>TRBJ2-7|TRBV6-1
CASSEYRGYEQYF
>TRBJ2-5|TRBV5-1
CASSRTSGRAHEETQYF
>TRBJ1-6|TRBV6-1
CASFGGGGSPLHF
>TRBJ2-7|TRBV7-6
CASSPFMGLAGLSSYEQYF
>TRBJ2-7|TRBV11-3
CASSFGDRPYEQYF
>TRBJ2-7|TRBV18
CASSANTATYEQYF
>TRBJ2-3|TRBV11-2
CASSLDRVTDTQYF
>TRBJ2-7|TRBV28
CASTGQLGYEQYF
>TRBJ2-1|TRBV7-2
CASSLVGTSGTYNEQFF
>TRBJ1-6|TRBV2
CASGPQPSSPLHF
>TRBJ2-5|TRBV6-1
CASSLNRPGGETQYF
>TRBJ1-3|TRBV2
CASRPGRGISGNTIYF
>TRBJ2-1|TRBV16
CASSRTSGAVSYNEQFF
>TRBJ2-5|TRBV28
CASSSEETQYF
>TRBJ1-1|TRBV30
CAWRPGPSNTEAFF